The present TCR beta chain was sequenced within a study of blood T cells in healthy people across ages. Study findings and constraints: Long-lived donors exceeded aged donors in naive CD4+ cells and diversity. A conclusive naive versus antigen-experienced comparison was prevented by the unsorted PBMCs.

The CDR3 totals 13 residues. Germline values: CDR1 LGHNA, CDR2 YSLEER. Turning to this clonotype: No antigen is known for it.

The use of a sample-barcoded 5' primer and a J-beta primer mix characterized a second PCR of about 7 to 12 cycles. From the 5' RACE reads, TCRdb called clonotypes with MiXCR, one entry per CDR3 protein. Of over 1.5 million distinct CDR3 sequences listed, around half are singletons. The clonotype comes from a woman between 35 and 50 years old in good health. The gene calls are TRBV4-3 and TRBJ2-5; D is possibly TRBD1 (5 bases). The tail of the sequence fits TRBJ2-7 better, so the J call may be wrong. The sequenced sample consisted of blood. CDR3 region: CASSQHRYYEQYF. The CDR3 region has the DNA TGCGCCAGCAGCCAACACAGGTACTACGAGCAGTACTTC.